These 22 T cell receptor beta chains came from one sample sequenced in a study of graft-versus-host responses after intestinal transplantation. Measured with immunoSEQ multiplex PCR; TCRdb has only the in-frame clones, and not every one. The profile shows some 25,000 clones, 90% to 95% of them singletons. The sequences come from PBMCs, collected approximately 32 days after intestinal transplant. All receptors come from a human patient who received an intestinal transplant, so some T cells may come from the graft donor.

This clone came up once. V is TRBV5-5 and J is TRBJ1-1; tentatively, D is TRBD1 (5 bases). Germline CDR1 is SGHKS and CDR2 is YYEKEE (reference sequence). The CDR3 contains 11 residues. Trimming took 2 bases from V and 11 from J, leaving 10 bases between them. The CDR3 here is CASSFVGGAFF. The CDR3 bases are TGTGCCAGCAGCTTCGTGGGGGGTGCTTTCTTT.

CDR3 nucleotides: TGCGCCAGCAGCTCGGACAGCTACGAGCAGTACTTC. As protein: CASSSDSYEQYF. The chain joins TRBV10-1 to TRBJ2-7; weak D call: TRBD1 (6 bases). Germline V CDR1 and CDR2: WNHNN, SYGVQD (reference sequence). Trimming removed 6 bases at V and 3 bases at J, with 9 bases between. The CDR3 totals 12 residues.

V gene TRBV12-5 combines with J gene TRBJ1-1, with D possibly matching TRBD1 (6 bases). The germline V gene has CDR1 LGHNT and CDR2 FRNRAP. The V end lost 6 bases, the J end lost 6 bases, and 14 bases lay between the germline ends. The CDR3 runs 13 residues. The CDR3 DNA reads TGTGCTAGTGGCTACGGACAGACCCCTGAAGCTTTCTTT. This sequence encodes CASGYGQTPEAFF. Together with reference TRBV12-5 and TRBJ1-1, the CDR3 gives the full variable domain: DARVTQTPRHKVTEMGQEVTMRCQPILGHNTVFWYRQTMMQGLELLAYFRNRAPLDDSGMPKDRFSAEMPDATLATLKIQPSEPRDSAVYFCASGYGQTPEAFFGQGTRLTVV.

The chain uses TRBV29-1 and TRBJ2-5, with unresolved D. Trimming removed 0 bases at V and 1 base at J, with 6 bases between. The CDR3 loop spans 13 amino acids. Per the germline V gene, CDR1 is SQVTM and CDR2 is ANQGSEA. CDR3 region: CSVEDSGQETQYF. For the CDR3, the DNA is TGCAGCGTTGAAGATTCGGGCCAAGAGACCCAGTACTTC.

V and J are TRBV7-9 and TRBJ2-7; either TRBD1 or TRBD2 may supply D (5 bases each). The ends were cut back, 4 bases at V and 0 bases at J, with 16 bases in the middle. Per germline, CDR1 SEHNR and CDR2 FQNEAQ (reference sequence). The CDR3 is 16 amino acids. The CDR3 DNA reads as TGTGCCAGCAGCTCGCTTTCGGGACCAAGCTCCTACGAGCAGTACTTC. As protein: CASSSLSGPSSYEQYF. Drawing the rest from reference TRBV7-9 and TRBJ2-7, the complete variable domain is DTGVSQNPRHKITKRGQNVTFRCDPISEHNRLYWYRQTLGQGPEFLTYFQNEAQLEKSRLLSDRFSAERPKGSFSTLEIQRTEQGDSAMYLCASSSLSGPSSYEQYFGPGTRLTVT.

The V and J genes are TRBV29-1 and TRBJ2-1; D is perhaps TRBD2 (6 bases). Germline loops: CDR1 SQVTM, CDR2 ANQGSEA. The CDR3 consists of 13 residues. V was clipped by 7 bases and J by 8 bases, with 18 bases between them. CDR3 in DNA: TGCAGCGGTCGGAGGGCCGGAAGGTATGAGCAGTTCTTC. Residues: CSGRRAGRYEQFF.

The gene calls are TRBV5-1 and TRBJ2-7, with 8 bases fitting TRBD1. Germline lookup yields CDR1 SGHRS and CDR2 YFSETQ. The CDR3 runs 15 residues. The V gene end was trimmed by 1 base and the J gene end by 1 base; junction bases not matched to a gene: 4. The CDR3 sequence is CASSLNQGASYEQYF. In DNA form, the CDR3 reads TGCGCCAGCAGCTTGAATCAGGGGGCGTCCTACGAGCAGTACTTC.

This clone appeared once. The chain combines TRBV27 with TRBJ2-5, with 9 bases lining up with TRBD2. The tail of the sequence fits TRBJ2-7 better, so the J call may be wrong. CDR1 and CDR2 (germline): MNHEY, SMNVEV (reference sequence). This CDR3 has 17 amino acids. CDR3 bases: TGTGCCAGCAGTTTACGGGCGGGAGGGCCGCTAGGGTACGAGCAGTACTTC. Its protein is CASSLRAGGPLGYEQYF.

The count of this clone is one. CDR3 sequence reads: CASSWRLWELFF. CDR3 sequence (DNA): TGTGCCAGCAGTTGGCGCCTCTGGGAGCTGTTTTTT. The chain combines TRBV28 with TRBJ2-2, with D hard to call. V shed 4 bases and J shed 9 bases, with 9 bases lying between them. CDR3 size: 12 residues. The V gene's germline CDR1 is MDHEN and CDR2 SYDVKM.

This chain connects TRBV30 to TRBJ1-4; 7 nucleotides align to TRBD1. The germline V gene encodes CDR1 GTSNPN and CDR2 SVGIG (reference sequence). The V and J ends lost 0 bases and 8 bases, in that order; junction bases with no gene match: 6. The CDR3 extends over 14 amino acids. The CDR3 nucleotides are TGTGCCTGGAGTGTAGGCAGGGGGGAAGAAAAACTGTTTTTT. Its translation: CAWSVGRGEEKLFF.

The V call is TRBV2, the J call TRBJ2-1, with 7 bases lining up with TRBD2. There are 14 residues in the CDR3. The germline CDR1 and CDR2 sequences are SNHLY and FYNNEI. V dropped 3 bases and J dropped 7; count of bases not matched to a gene: 6. The CDR3 region has the DNA TGTGCCAGCAGTGACCCGGGAGGCGAAAATGAGCAGTTCTTC. It encodes CASSDPGGENEQFF.

This rearrangement joins TRBV6-1 to TRBJ2-2; no clear D gene. This CDR3 comprises 14 residues. Germline V gene sequence: CDR1 MNHNS, CDR2 SASEGT. V lost 7 bases and J lost 1, with 10 bases in between. CDR3 DNA sequence: TGTGCCAGCATCTGGACCCAGAACACCGGGGAGCTGTTTTTT. This codes for CASIWTQNTGELFF.

V gene TRBV2 combines with J gene TRBJ2-7; 15 nucleotides agree with TRBD2. Unmatched junction bases numbered 15, after V lost 6 bases and J lost 0 bases. This CDR3 comprises 20 residues. Germline assignment: CDR1 SNHLY and CDR2 FYNNEI. The CDR3 sequence is CASSYTRGLAGGWSSYEQYF. CDR3 DNA: TGTGCCAGCAGCTATACGCGAGGACTAGCGGGGGGGTGGAGCTCCTACGAGCAGTACTTC.

The chain recombines TRBV9 with TRBJ1-1; D uncertain. The CDR3 extends over 13 amino acids. CDR1 and CDR2 (germline): SGDLS, YYNGEE. V lost 8 bases and J lost 0, with 11 bases in between. The CDR3 nucleotides read TGTGCCAGGGACGTCCCGGTGAACACTGAAGCTTTCTTT. Protein product: CARDVPVNTEAFF.

This chain uses TRBV25-1 with TRBJ1-5, with TRBD1 matching 9 bases. J was trimmed by 7 bases and V by 2 bases; bases with no gene match: 3. This CDR3 has 14 residues. Germline lookup yields CDR1 MGHDK and CDR2 SYGVNS. CDR3 nucleotides: TGTGCCAGCAGTGAAGGGGACAGGGTGCAGCCCCAGCATTTT. Protein: CASSEGDRVQPQHF. The full variable domain, with the rest looked up from reference TRBV25-1 and TRBJ1-5, is EADIYQTPRYLVIGTGKKITLECSQTMGHDKMYWYQQDPGMELHLIHYSYGVNSTEKGDLSSESTVSRIRTEHFPLTLESARPSHTSQYLCASSEGDRVQPQHFGDGTRLSIL.

The genes are TRBV11-2 and TRBJ2-5; TRBD1 matches 7 bases. The germline V gene has CDR1 SGHAT and CDR2 FQNNGV. The CDR3 has 15 residues. With V trimmed by 1 base and J by 2 bases, 4 bases remained unmatched. The CDR3 loop is CASSLVGQEQETQYF. In nucleotides, the CDR3 is TGTGCCAGCAGCTTAGTCGGACAGGAGCAAGAGACCCAGTACTTC.

The J gene is TRBJ2-7, the V gene TRBV5-5; 9 bases are a match to TRBD1. V was pared by 5 bases and J by 2 bases, with 14 bases of the junction left unmatched. The CDR3 has 17 amino acids. The V gene's germline CDR1 is SGHKS and CDR2 YYEKEE (reference sequence). CDR3 coding DNA: TGTGCCAGCAGAAAGGGGCCAGAGGACAGGGGAACCTACGAGCAGTACTTC. This codes for CASRKGPEDRGTYEQYF. Complete variable domain (other parts from reference TRBV5-5 and TRBJ2-7): DAGVTQSPTHLIKTRGQQVTLRCSPISGHKSVSWYQQVLGQGPQFIFQYYEKEERGRGNFPDRFSARQFPNYSSELNVNALLLGDSALYLCASRKGPEDRGTYEQYFGPGTRLTVT.

The gene calls are TRBV29-1 and TRBJ1-5; D uncertain. This CDR3 has 13 amino acids. Trimming removed 4 bases at V and 0 bases at J, with 7 bases between. Germline lookup yields CDR1 SQVTM and CDR2 ANQGSEA. CDR3 nucleotides: TGCAGCGTTGCCGAGGGTAGCAATCAGCCCCAGCATTTT. Encoded protein: CSVAEGSNQPQHF. Variable domain in full (rest from reference TRBV29-1 and TRBJ1-5): SAVISQKPSRDICQRGTSLTIQCQVDSQVTMMFWYRQQPGQSLTLIATANQGSEATYESGFVIDKFPISRPNLTFSTLTVSNMSPEDSSIYLCSVAEGSNQPQHFGDGTRLSIL.

The chain joins TRBV6-1 to TRBJ2-7, with unresolved D. The CDR3 is made up of 13 amino acids. Per germline, CDR1 MNHNS and CDR2 SASEGT. V shed 8 bases and J shed 6 bases, with 17 bases lying between them. The CDR3 reads CASSSGSAVEQYF. CDR3 bases: TGTGCCAGCTCCTCCGGATCGGCTGTCGAGCAGTACTTC.

This chain uses TRBV4-1 with TRBJ1-3; D possibly corresponds to TRBD1 (6 bases). Germline CDR1 reads MGHRA; CDR2 reads YSYEKL. V shed 2 bases and J shed 4 bases, with 12 bases lying between them. This CDR3 contains 15 residues. DNA for the CDR3: TGCGCCAGCAGCCAAACACAGGGTAGAGGAAACACCATATATTTT. This codes for CASSQTQGRGNTIYF.

The chain carries TRBV5-3 and TRBJ1-5; D is unclear. TRBV5-3 has ORF status, its function being uncertain. The CDR3 is 14 residues long. Between the trimmed V and J ends, which lost 1 base and 4 bases, there was a span of 9 bases. This CDR3 is CARSLRTINQPQHF. In nucleotides, the CDR3 is TGTGCCAGAAGCTTGAGGACCATAAATCAGCCCCAGCATTTT.

This chain connects TRBV7-2 to TRBJ2-1; 7 bases match TRBD2. CDR1 SGHTA and CDR2 FQGNSA come from the germline V gene. This CDR3 has 15 residues. J gave up 3 bases and V 3 bases, and 5 bases lay outside the gene matches. The CDR3 DNA sequence: TGTGCCAGCAGCTTGGGGAGCGGGAACTACAATGAGCAGTTCTTC. Protein sequence: CASSLGSGNYNEQFF.